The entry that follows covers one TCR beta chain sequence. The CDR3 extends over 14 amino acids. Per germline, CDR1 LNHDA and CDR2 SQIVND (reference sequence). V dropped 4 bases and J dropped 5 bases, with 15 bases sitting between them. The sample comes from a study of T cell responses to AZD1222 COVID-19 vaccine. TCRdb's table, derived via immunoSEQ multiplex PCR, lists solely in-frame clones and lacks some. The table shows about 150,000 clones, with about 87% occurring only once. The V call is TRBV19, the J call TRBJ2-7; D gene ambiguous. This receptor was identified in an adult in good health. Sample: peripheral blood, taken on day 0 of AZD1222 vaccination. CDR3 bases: TGTGCCAGTAGTACTGGGGATGGAGTGAACGAGCAGTACTTC. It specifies CASSTGDGVNEQYF.